This TCR beta chain appears in the sequencing data of a study of T cell therapy after organ transplantation. Produced via immunoSEQ multiplex PCR; TCRdb's table is partial and in-frame only. The sample records about 48,000 clones, 94% being singletons. Study-level results: Effects of concurrent antirejection and antiviral medications were not evaluable.

A word on this clone: Antigen: not known.

The germline gives CDR1 MRHNA, CDR2 SNTAGT. V was clipped by 5 bases and J by 7 bases, with 12 bases between them. The CDR3 covers 13 residues. The clonotype was recovered from a human patient who had received a solid organ transplant and had CMV disease. Source: CD8+ T cells from blood, taken before autologous CMV-specific T cell therapy. The rearrangement links TRBV6-4 to TRBJ1-5; D is unresolved. CDR3 region: CASSILPGQPQHF. For the CDR3, the DNA is TGTGCCAGCAGTATCCTACCGGGACAGCCCCAGCATTTT.